This TCR beta chain comes out of a study of beta chain features in type 1 diabetes. The CDR3 extends over 14 amino acids. Germline values: CDR1 SGDLS, CDR2 YYNGEE. The V and J ends lost 0 bases and 3 bases respectively, with 10 bases between them. Note on this clone: Its antigen is not identified.

Whole-study findings and limits: When cDNA is sequenced, cells with high TCR expression could be over-represented. Researchers report that Type 1 diabetes patients had moderately but significantly shorter TCRB CDR3s across all four CD4+ subsets.

Investigators reverse transcribed all isolated RNA, so they sequenced expressed TCRB transcripts. The repertoire was sequenced with immunoSEQ multiplex PCR; TCRdb's copy has only in-frame clones and lacks some. Here the sample spans 500,000 to 650,000 clones, 12% being singletons. Sequenced material: naive CD4+ T cells from blood. The sequence was collected from a man aged 25 to 45 with type 1 diabetes. The rearrangement links TRBV9 to TRBJ2-7; D remains unclear. The CDR3 DNA reads TGTGCCAGCAGCGTAGTGCCAGACGACTACGAGCAGTACTTC. Translation gives CASSVVPDDYEQYF.